This T cell receptor (beta chain) appears in the sequencing data of a study of blood T cell repertoires in COVID-19 (dated by TCRdb to 2018 to 2021). About the study as a whole: Samples from collaborators originated in the United States, Italy and Spain and spanned both the acute and convalescent phases of COVID-19. The material from the prospective study consisted of cDNA or gDNA derived from T cells, B-cell-depleted T cells, or PBMCs. The dataset comprised deeply sampled blood TCRbeta repertoires from subjects exposed to, actively infected with, or recovered from COVID-19. The repertoires were released in a freely available public database intended as a resource for research on the immune response to SARS-CoV-2. The samples were drawn from the first 160 participants of the ongoing ImmuneRACE study and from more than 1,000 subjects provided by 6 global collaborators. A de-identified subject ID, COVID-19 status, age in years and sex were almost always included in the sample metadata. Where HLA class I and class II types were available, the types were taken from metadata supplied by the sample provider, not from assay-based typing. Findings and caveats that apply to the study as a whole: How much clinical and demographic metadata was included differed by source and by participant, and the metadata was provided uncurated.

Regarding this clone: It has no known antigen specificity. Within one base of it there is no much larger clone, and no base qualities were kept.

The CDR3 runs 14 amino acids, cysteine and phenylalanine included. Left in the record is the CDR3 DNA by itself, 42 bases read in frame from the first base. Trimming leaves V shorter by 5 bases and J shorter by 5 bases, with the junction holding 6 bases beyond the gene matches. Based on the germline V gene (reference sequence), the CDR1 and CDR2 sequences are MNHNY and SVGAGI. TCRbeta CDR3 regions were amplified from genomic DNA by means of the immunoSEQ Assay, a bias-controlled multiplex PCR. As for the authors' bioinformatics: The number of nucleated cells in each sample was estimated from the amplification of reference gene primers within the assay. Sequence reads were collapsed and filtered to measure the absolute abundance of every unique TCRbeta CDR3 rearrangement. For each sample, productive Simpson clonality was calculated as the square root of Simpson's diversity index over productive rearrangements. TCRdb limited this immuneACCESS table to in-frame rearrangements with V and J called. A share of clones is missing; checked studies link under half to unresolved V genes, and the rest is unexplained. V and J calls and clone size are those listed in that table; D and trimming were worked out from the DNA. Here the sample has around 250,000 clones; approximately 87% occur a single time. About 5% of the sample is taken by the ten largest.

A second Seattle source provided samples from volunteer blood donors who had recovered from COVID-19. Collaborating institutions collected whole blood in K2EDTA tubes following their own protocols. For TCRbeta analysis, collaborator samples were shipped as frozen whole blood, as isolated PBMCs, or as DNA extracted from either sample type. The receptor was derived from a man between 60 and 75 years old who had recovered from COVID-19. Input material: peripheral blood. The rearrangement combines TRBV6-6 with TRBJ1-5; 7 bases in between match TRBD1. The CDR3 region has the sequence CASSLNTGDQPQHF. The bases read TGTGCCAGCAGTCTAAATACAGGGGATCAGCCCCAGCATTTT.